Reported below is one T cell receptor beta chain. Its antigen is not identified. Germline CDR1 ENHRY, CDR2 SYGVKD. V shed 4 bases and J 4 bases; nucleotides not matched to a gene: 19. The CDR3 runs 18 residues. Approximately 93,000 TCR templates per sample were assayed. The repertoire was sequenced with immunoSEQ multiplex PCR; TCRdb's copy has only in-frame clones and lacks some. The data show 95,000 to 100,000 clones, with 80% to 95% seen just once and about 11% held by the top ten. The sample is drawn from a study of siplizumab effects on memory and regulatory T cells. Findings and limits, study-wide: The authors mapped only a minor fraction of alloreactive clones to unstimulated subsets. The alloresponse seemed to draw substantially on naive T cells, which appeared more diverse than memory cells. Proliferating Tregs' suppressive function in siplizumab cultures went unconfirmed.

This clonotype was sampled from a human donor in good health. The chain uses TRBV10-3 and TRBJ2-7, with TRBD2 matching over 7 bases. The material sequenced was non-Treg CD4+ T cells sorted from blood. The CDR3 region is CAISGDSVRLAQSYEQYF. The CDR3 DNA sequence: TGTGCCATCAGTGGGGACTCGGTAAGACTAGCTCAATCGTACGAGCAGTACTTC.